This T cell receptor (beta chain) was identified in a study of blood T cell repertoires in COVID-19. As for the study in general: The cDNA or gDNA used as material had been derived from T cells, B-cell-depleted T cells, or PBMCs.

The assay was immunoSEQ multiplex PCR, and TCRdb's table has in-frame clones only and misses some. The sample records approximately 390,000 clones, about 87% being singletons. The cohort comprised adults aged roughly 18 to 95 years residing in approximately 22 US areas. Two negative PCRs, clearance, or symptom resolution were required of recovered Cohort 3 donors. This CDR3 spans 16 amino acids. After removal of 4 bases from V and 0 bases from J, the junction contained 7 bases not matched to a gene. Germline V lookup: CDR1 SGHTS, CDR2 YDEGEE. The sample holds one count of this clone. This receptor was taken from a woman aged 50 to 65 who had recovered from COVID-19. The chain links TRBV5-8 to TRBJ1-5; 7 bases match TRBD1. Material for sequencing was PBMCs or T cells enriched from blood (not recorded which). The CDR3 sequence: CASSRRTGLSNQPQHF. The CDR3 bases are TGTGCCAGCAGCCGAAGGACAGGACTTAGCAATCAGCCCCAGCATTTT. Using reference TRBV5-8 and TRBJ1-5 for the parts outside the CDR3, the full variable domain is EAGVTQSPTHLIKTRGQQATLRCSPISGHTSVYWYQQALGLGLQFLLWYDEGEERNRGNFPPRFSGRQFPNYSSELNVNALELEDSALYLCASSRRTGLSNQPQHFGDGTRLSIL.